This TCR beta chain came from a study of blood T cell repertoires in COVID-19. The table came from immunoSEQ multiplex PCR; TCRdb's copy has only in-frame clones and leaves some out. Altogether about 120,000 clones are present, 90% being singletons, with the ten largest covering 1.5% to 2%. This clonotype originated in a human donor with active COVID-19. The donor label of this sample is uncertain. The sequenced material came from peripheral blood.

This CDR3 is CASRGQGTSRTGELFF. The CDR3 bases are TGTGCCAGCAGGGGACAGGGGACTAGCCGGACCGGGGAGCTGTTTTTT. This sequence joins TRBV11-2 and TRBJ2-2, with D possibly TRBD1 on 10 matching bases. Trimming cost V 6 bases and J 5 bases, with 19 bases left between them. Germline loops: CDR1 SGHAT, CDR2 FQNNGV. CDR3 size: 16 residues.